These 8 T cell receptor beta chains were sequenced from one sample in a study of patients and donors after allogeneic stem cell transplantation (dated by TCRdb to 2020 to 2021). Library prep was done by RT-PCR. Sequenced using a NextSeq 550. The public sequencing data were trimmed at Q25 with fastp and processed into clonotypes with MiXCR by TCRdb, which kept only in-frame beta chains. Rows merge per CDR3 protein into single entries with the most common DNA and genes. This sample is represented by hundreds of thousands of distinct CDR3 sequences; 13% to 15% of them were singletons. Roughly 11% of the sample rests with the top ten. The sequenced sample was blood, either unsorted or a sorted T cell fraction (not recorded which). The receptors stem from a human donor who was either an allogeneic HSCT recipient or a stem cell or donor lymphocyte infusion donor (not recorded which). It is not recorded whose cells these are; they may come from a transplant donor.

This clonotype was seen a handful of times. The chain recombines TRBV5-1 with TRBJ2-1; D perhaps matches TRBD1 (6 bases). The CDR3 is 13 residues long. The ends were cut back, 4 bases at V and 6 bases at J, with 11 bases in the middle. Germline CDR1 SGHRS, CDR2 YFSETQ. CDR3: CASSLTQGNEQFF. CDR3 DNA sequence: TGCGCCAGCAGCCTTACACAGGGCAATGAGCAGTTCTTC.

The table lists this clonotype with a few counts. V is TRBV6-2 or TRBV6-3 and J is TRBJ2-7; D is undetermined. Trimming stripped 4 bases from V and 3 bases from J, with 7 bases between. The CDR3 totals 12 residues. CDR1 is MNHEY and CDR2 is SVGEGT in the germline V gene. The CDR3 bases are TGTGCCAGCAGTTTCGGCAACTACGAGCAGTACTTC. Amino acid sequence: CASSFGNYEQYF.

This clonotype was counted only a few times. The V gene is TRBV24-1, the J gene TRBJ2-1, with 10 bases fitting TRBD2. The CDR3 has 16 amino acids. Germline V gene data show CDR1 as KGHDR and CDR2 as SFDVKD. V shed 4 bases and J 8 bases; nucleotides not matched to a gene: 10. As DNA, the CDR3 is TGTGCCACCAGTGACCCCGGGACTAGCGTTTTCGATGAGCAGTTCTTC. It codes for CATSDPGTSVFDEQFF.

The CDR3 region has the DNA TGTGCCACCAGTGACACCGGACAGGGGGCGGACTATGGCTACACCTTC. It encodes CATSDTGQGADYGYTF. The V and J genes are TRBV24-1 and TRBJ1-2; 11 bases map to TRBD1. Germline CDR1 reads KGHDR; CDR2 reads SFDVKD. The junction had 6 bases not matched to a gene; V was cut back by 4 bases and J by 3 bases. CDR3 length: 16 amino acids.

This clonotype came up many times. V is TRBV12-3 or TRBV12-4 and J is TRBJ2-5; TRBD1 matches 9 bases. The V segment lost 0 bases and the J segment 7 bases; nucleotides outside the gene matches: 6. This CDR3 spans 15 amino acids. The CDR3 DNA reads TGTGCCAGCAGTTTAGCGGGGACAGGGACGGGGACCCAGTACTTC. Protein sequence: CASSLAGTGTGTQYF.

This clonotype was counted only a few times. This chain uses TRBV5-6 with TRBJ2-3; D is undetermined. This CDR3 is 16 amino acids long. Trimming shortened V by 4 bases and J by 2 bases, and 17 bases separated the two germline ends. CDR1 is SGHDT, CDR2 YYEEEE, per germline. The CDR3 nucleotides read TGTGCCAGCAGCCCGACTGTTGGCGGATACACAGATACGCAGTATTTT. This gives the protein CASSPTVGGYTDTQYF.

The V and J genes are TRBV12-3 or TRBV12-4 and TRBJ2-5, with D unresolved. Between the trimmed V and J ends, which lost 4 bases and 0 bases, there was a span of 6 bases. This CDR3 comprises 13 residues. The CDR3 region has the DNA TGTGCCAGCAGTTCCCGGAACCAAGAGACCCAGTACTTC. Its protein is CASSSRNQETQYF.

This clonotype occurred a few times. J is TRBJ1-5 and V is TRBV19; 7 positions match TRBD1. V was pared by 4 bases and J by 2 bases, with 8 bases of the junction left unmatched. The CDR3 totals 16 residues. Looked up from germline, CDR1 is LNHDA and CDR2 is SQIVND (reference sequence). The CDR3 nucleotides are TGTGCCAGTAGTACCCATCAGGGGGGAGGCAATCAGCCCCAGCATTTT. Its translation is CASSTHQGGGNQPQHF. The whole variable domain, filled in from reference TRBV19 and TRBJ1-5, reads DGGITQSPKYLFRKEGQNVTLSCEQNLNHDAMYWYRQDPGQGLRLIYYSQIVNDFQKGDIAEGYSVSREKKESFPLTVTSAQKNPTAFYLCASSTHQGGGNQPQHFGDGTRLSIL.